The T cell receptor (beta chain) described here comes from a study of blood T cells in healthy people across ages. Study-level results: Unsorted PBMCs ruled out conclusive naive versus antigen-experienced comparison.

This clonotype was recorded a few times. Its antigen is undetermined. CDR3 length: 15 residues. The germline gives CDR1 MNHEY, CDR2 SVGEGT. Trimming cost V 6 bases and J 2 bases; bases outside gene matches: 7. The authors ran a second PCR of about 6 to 12 cycles using a sample-barcoded 5' primer and a J-beta primer mix. TCRdb passed the 5' RACE reads through MiXCR, listing each CDR3 protein once. The sample contains 540,000 or so distinct CDR3 sequences, approximately 25% of which appear only once. Sequencing was done on a sample of blood. This chain uses TRBV6-2 or TRBV6-3 with TRBJ1-5, with 7 nucleotides matching TRBD1. This TCR came from a woman in her 70s in good health. CDR3 nucleotides: TGTGCCAGCAGCCAAGGGGGCTTGGGCAATCAGCCCCAGCATTTT. Amino acids: CASSQGGLGNQPQHF.